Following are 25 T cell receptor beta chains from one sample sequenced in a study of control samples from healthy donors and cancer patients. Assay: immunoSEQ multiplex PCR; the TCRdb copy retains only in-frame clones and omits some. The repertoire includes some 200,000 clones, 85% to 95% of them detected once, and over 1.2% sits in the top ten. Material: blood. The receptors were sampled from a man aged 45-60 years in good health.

CDR3 DNA: TGTGCCAGCTCACTCACCGGGACAGGGGCAGGTCAGCCCCAGCATTTT. Protein: CASSLTGTGAGQPQHF. J is TRBJ1-5 and V is TRBV18, with 10 bases lining up with TRBD1. Germline trimming cut 4 bases from V and 6 bases from J; bases unmatched to any gene: 9. Germline values: CDR1 KGHSH, CDR2 LQKENI. The CDR3 contains 16 residues.

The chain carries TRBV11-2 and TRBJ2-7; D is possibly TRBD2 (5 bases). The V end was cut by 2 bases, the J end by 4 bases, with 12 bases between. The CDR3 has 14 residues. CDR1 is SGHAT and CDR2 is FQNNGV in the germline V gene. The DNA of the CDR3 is TGTGCCAGCAGCTTAAATGAGGGAAGATACGAGCAGTACGTC. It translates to CASSLNEGRYEQYV.

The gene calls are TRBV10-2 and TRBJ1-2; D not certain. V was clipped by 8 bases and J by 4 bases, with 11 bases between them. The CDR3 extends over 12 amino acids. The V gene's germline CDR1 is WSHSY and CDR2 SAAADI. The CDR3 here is CASRGRTYGYTF. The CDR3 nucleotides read TGCGCCAGCCGAGGGAGGACCTATGGCTACACCTTC.

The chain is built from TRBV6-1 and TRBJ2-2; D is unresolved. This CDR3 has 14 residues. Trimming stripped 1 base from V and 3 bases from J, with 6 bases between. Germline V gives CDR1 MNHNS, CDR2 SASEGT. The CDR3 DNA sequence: TGTGCCAGCAGTGAAGGGGCTGACACCGGGGAGCTGTTTTTT. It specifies CASSEGADTGELFF.

The CDR3 loop is CASSTGTGINQPQHF. The CDR3, as DNA: TGTGCCAGCAGCACCGGGACAGGCATCAATCAGCCCCAGCATTTT. V and J are TRBV6-5 and TRBJ1-5; 8 bases line up with TRBD1. Germline CDR1 and CDR2: MNHEY and SVGAGI. The CDR3 is 15 amino acids. The J segment lost 3 bases and the V segment lost 6 bases, leaving 7 bases of the junction unmatched.

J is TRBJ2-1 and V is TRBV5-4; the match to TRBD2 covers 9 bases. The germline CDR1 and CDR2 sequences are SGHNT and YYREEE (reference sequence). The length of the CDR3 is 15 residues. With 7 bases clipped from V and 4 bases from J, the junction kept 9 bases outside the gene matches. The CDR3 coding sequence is TGTGCCAGCGGCCTGAGCGGGGGGACTTACAATGAGCAGTTCTTC. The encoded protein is CASGLSGGTYNEQFF.

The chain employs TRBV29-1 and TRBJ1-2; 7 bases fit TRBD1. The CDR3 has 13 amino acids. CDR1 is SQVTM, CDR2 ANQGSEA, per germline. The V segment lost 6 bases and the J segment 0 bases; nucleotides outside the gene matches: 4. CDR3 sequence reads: CSVSGTANYGYTF. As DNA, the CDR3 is TGCAGCGTGTCAGGGACAGCTAACTATGGCTACACCTTC.

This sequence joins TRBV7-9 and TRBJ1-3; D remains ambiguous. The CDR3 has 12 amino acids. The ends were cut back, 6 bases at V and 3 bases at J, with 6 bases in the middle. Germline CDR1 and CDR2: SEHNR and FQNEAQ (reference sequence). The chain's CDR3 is CASSSNGNTIYF. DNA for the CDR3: TGTGCCAGCAGTTCGAATGGAAACACCATATATTTT.

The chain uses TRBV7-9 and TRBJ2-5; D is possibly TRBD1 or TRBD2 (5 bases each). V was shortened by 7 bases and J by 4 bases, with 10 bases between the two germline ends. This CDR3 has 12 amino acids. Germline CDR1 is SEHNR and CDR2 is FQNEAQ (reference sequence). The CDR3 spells CASIGTGETQYF. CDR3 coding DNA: TGTGCCAGCATTGGGACGGGAGAGACCCAGTACTTC.

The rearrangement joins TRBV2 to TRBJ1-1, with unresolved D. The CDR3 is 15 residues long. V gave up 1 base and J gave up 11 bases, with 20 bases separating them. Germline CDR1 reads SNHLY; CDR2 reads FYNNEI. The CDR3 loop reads CASSEVKTQSREAFF. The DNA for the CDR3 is TGTGCCAGCAGTGAAGTAAAGACCCAATCCAGAGAGGCTTTCTTT. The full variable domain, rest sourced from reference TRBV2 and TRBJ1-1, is EPEVTQTPSHQVTQMGQEVILRCVPISNHLYFYWYRQILGQKVEFLVSFYNNEISEKSEIFDDQFSVERPDGSNFTLKIRSTKLEDSAMYFCASSEVKTQSREAFFGQGTRLTVV.

CDR3: CASSSRGTNSPLHF. Here the CDR3 DNA reads TGTGCCAGCAGCTCTCGGGGGACTAATTCACCCCTCCACTTT. The gene calls are TRBV11-3 and TRBJ1-6, with D perhaps matching TRBD1 (5 bases). V shed 4 bases and J shed 6 bases, with 10 bases lying between them. The CDR3 spans 14 residues. From germline, CDR1 is SGHNT and CDR2 YENEEA. The full variable domain, with the rest looked up from reference TRBV11-3 and TRBJ1-6, is EAGVVQSPRYKIIEKKQPVAFWCNPISGHNTLYWYLQNLGQGPELLIRYENEEAVDDSQLPKDRFSAERLKGVDSTLKIQPAELGDSAVYLCASSSRGTNSPLHFGNGTRLTVT.

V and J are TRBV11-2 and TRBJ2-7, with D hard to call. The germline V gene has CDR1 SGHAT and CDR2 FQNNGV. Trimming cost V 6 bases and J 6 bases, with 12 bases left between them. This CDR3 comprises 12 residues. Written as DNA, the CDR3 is TGTGCCAGCAGTTTCTCTGTTATCGAGCAGTACGTC. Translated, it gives CASSFSVIEQYV.

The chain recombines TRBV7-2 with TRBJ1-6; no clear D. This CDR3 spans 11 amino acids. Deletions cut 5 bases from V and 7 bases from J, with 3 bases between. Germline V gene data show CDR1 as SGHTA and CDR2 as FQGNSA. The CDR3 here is CASSQNSPLHF. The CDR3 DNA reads TGTGCCAGCAGCCAAAATTCACCCCTCCACTTT.

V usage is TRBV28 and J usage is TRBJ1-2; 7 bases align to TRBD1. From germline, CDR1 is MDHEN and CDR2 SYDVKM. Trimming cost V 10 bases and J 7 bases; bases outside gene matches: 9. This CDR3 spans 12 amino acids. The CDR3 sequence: CATNTGVGGYTF. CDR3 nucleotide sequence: TGTGCCACCAATACAGGGGTGGGTGGCTACACCTTC.

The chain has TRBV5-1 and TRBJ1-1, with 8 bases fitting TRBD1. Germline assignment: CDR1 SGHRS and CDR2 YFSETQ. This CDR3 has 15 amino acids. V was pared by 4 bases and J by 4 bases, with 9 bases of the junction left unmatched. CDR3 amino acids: CASSPAPQGGTEAFF. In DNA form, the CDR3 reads TGCGCCAGCAGCCCCGCCCCACAGGGGGGCACTGAAGCTTTCTTT.

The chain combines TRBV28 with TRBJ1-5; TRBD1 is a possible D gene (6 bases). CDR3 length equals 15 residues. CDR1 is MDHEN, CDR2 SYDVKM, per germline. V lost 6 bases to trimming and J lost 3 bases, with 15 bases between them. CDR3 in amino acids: CASRNGGQSNQPQHF. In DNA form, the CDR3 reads TGTGCCAGCAGAAACGGGGGACAATCCAATCAGCCCCAGCATTTT.

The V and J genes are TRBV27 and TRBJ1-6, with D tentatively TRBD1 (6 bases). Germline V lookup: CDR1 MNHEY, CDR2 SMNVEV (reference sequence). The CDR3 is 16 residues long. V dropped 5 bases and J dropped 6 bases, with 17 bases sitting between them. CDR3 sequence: CASSAQGTSGNSPLHF. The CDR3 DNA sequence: TGTGCCAGCAGTGCCCAGGGGACATCGGGTAATTCACCCCTCCACTTT.

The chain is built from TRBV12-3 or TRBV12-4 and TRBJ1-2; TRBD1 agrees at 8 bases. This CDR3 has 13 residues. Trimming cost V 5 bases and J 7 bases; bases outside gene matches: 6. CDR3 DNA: TGTGCCAGCAGTGATGGACAGGGACTTGGCTACACCTTC. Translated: CASSDGQGLGYTF.

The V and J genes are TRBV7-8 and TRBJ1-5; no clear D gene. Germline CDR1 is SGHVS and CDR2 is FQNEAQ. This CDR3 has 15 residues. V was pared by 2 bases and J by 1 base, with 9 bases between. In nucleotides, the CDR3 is TGTGCCAGCAGCTTATTTACGGGGAGCAATCAGCCCCAGCATTTT. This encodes CASSLFTGSNQPQHF. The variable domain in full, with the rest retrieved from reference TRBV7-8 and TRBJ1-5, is GAGVSQSPRYKVAKRGQDVALRCDPISGHVSLFWYQQALGQGPEFLTYFQNEAQLDKSGLPSDRFFAERPEGSVSTLKIQRTQQEDSAVYLCASSLFTGSNQPQHFGDGTRLSIL.

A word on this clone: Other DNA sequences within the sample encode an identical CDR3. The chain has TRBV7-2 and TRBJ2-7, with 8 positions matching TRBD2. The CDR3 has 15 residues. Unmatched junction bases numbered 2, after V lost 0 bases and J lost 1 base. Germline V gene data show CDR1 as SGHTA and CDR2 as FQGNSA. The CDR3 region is CASSLASGGSYEQYF. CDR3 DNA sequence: TGTGCCAGCAGCTTAGCCAGCGGGGGTTCCTACGAGCAGTACTTC.

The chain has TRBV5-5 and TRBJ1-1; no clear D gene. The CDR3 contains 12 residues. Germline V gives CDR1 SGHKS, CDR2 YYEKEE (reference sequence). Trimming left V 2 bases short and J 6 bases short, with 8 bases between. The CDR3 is CASSFATAEAFF. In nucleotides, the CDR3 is TGTGCCAGCAGCTTCGCTACGGCTGAAGCTTTCTTT.

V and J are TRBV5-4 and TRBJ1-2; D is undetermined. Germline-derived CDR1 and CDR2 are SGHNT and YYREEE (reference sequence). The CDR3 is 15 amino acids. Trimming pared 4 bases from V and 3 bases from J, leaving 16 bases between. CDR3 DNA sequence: TGTGCCAGCAGCCCGGATGTATCTGCGGACTATGGCTACACCTTC. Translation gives CASSPDVSADYGYTF.

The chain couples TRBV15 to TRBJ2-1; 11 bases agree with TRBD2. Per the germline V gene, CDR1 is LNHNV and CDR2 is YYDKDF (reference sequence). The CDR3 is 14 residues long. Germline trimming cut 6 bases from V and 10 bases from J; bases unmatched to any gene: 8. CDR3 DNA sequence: TGTGCCACCAGTGTCGGTAGCGGGGGGGCGGAGCAGTTCTTC. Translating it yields CATSVGSGGAEQFF. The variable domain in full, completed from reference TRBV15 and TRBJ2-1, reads DAMVIQNPRYQVTQFGKPVTLSCSQTLNHNVMYWYQQKSSQAPKLLFHYYDKDFNNEADTPDNFQSRRPNTSFCFLDIRSPGLGDTAMYLCATSVGSGGAEQFFGPGTRLTVL.

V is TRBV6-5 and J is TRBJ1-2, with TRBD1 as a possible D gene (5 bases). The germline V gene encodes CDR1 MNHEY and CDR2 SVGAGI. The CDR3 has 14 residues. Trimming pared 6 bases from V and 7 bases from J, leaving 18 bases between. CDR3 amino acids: CASRLGASASGYTF. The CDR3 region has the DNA TGTGCCAGCAGGTTAGGGGCTTCTGCGTCTGGCTACACCTTC.

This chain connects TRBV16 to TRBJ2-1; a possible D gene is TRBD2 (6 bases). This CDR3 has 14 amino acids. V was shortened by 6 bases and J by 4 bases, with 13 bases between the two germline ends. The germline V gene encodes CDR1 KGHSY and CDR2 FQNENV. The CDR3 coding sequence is TGTGCCAGCAGTAAGATGGGGACTTACAATGAGCAGTTCTTC. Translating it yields CASSKMGTYNEQFF.